One and the same sample provided the 32 T cell receptor beta chains below, sequenced in a study of PD-1 blockade in mismatch repair-deficient tumors. Using immunoSEQ multiplex PCR, the repertoire was profiled, and TCRdb retains in-frame clones only, with some absent. The table records some 110,000 clones, about 80% of them present only once. The specimen comprised peripheral blood, sampled 60 to 65 weeks after starting pembrolizumab. These receptors were obtained from an adult with mismatch repair-deficient cancer.

The chain employs TRBV27 and TRBJ2-3, with 10 bases lining up with TRBD2. The CDR3 covers 15 residues. Trimming cost V 5 bases and J 6 bases; bases outside gene matches: 8. Germline assignment: CDR1 MNHEY and CDR2 SMNVEV (reference sequence). The CDR3 spells CASSPSLAGVDTQYF. DNA for the CDR3: TGTGCCAGCAGTCCCTCGCTAGCGGGAGTGGATACGCAGTATTTT.

V is TRBV19 and J is TRBJ1-1, with 10 positions matching TRBD1. The ends lost 7 bases at V and 1 base at J; junction bases unmatched: 9. The germline CDR1 and CDR2 sequences are LNHDA and SQIVND (reference sequence). This CDR3 has 16 residues. CDR3 sequence: CASNTDRGGPNTEAFF. CDR3 bases: TGTGCCAGTAATACGGACAGGGGGGGACCGAACACTGAAGCTTTCTTT.

V is TRBV9 and J is TRBJ1-1, with 8 bases lining up with TRBD1. Germline CDR1 SGDLS, CDR2 YYNGEE. The CDR3 has 14 residues. V lost 4 bases and J lost 5; bases outside the gene matches: 7. This CDR3 is CASSTQGEVTEAFF. The CDR3 coding sequence is TGTGCCAGCAGCACACAGGGGGAGGTTACTGAAGCTTTCTTT.

This clone came up once. The rearrangement links TRBV7-2 to TRBJ1-1; D is possibly TRBD1 (6 bases). The CDR3 contains 14 residues. Trimming removed 3 bases from V and 1 base from J, with 9 bases in between. Germline CDR1 reads SGHTA; CDR2 reads FQGNSA. CDR3: CASSFQGSNTEAFF. For the CDR3, the DNA is TGTGCCAGCAGCTTTCAGGGGTCGAACACTGAAGCTTTCTTT.

The gene calls are TRBV29-1 and TRBJ2-7, with TRBD1 matching over 11 bases. The CDR3 covers 14 residues. Germline V gene data show CDR1 as SQVTM and CDR2 as ANQGSEA. The trim removed 5 bases at V and 6 bases at J, leaving 9 bases unmatched. DNA of the CDR3: TGCAGCGTTTACGGACAGGGGGCTTTCGGCGAGCAGTACTTC. It specifies CSVYGQGAFGEQYF.

The sample holds a few counts of this clone. This chain links TRBV19 with TRBJ1-5; D not certain. Germline loops: CDR1 LNHDA, CDR2 SQIVND (reference sequence). Deletions cut 3 bases from V and 0 bases from J, with 12 bases between. CDR3 length: 16 amino acids. The chain's CDR3 is CASSMGEMSSNQPQHF. CDR3 sequence (DNA): TGTGCCAGTAGTATGGGAGAAATGAGTAGCAATCAGCCCCAGCATTTT.

This clone was found many times. The V and J genes are TRBV29-1 and TRBJ1-1, with TRBD1 identical over 10 bases. CDR3 length: 12 amino acids. CDR1 is SQVTM and CDR2 is ANQGSEA in the germline V gene. Trimming cost V 4 bases and J 6 bases; bases outside gene matches: 2. The CDR3 DNA reads as TGCAGCGTTGTGGGACAGGGGCCTGAAGCTTTCTTT. This codes for CSVVGQGPEAFF.

The chain recombines TRBV5-1 with TRBJ2-7; 8 bases fit TRBD1. V gave up 0 bases and J gave up 3 bases; unmatched junction bases: 5. This CDR3 spans 15 amino acids. The germline V gene encodes CDR1 SGHRS and CDR2 YFSETQ. The CDR3 spells CASSLAVGTGYEQYF. For the CDR3, the DNA is TGCGCCAGCAGCTTGGCCGTCGGGACAGGCTACGAGCAGTACTTC.

The gene calls are TRBV19 and TRBJ1-5; D unresolved. The CDR3 has 12 residues. Germline loops: CDR1 LNHDA, CDR2 SQIVND (reference sequence). The ends were cut back, 3 bases at V and 6 bases at J, with 6 bases in the middle. CDR3 residues: CASSMRGQPQHF. The CDR3, as DNA: TGTGCCAGTAGTATGAGAGGTCAGCCCCAGCATTTT. The whole variable domain, remainder taken from reference TRBV19 and TRBJ1-5, is DGGITQSPKYLFRKEGQNVTLSCEQNLNHDAMYWYRQDPGQGLRLIYYSQIVNDFQKGDIAEGYSVSREKKESFPLTVTSAQKNPTAFYLCASSMRGQPQHFGDGTRLSIL.

The V and J genes are TRBV5-1 and TRBJ2-3, with 7 nucleotides matching TRBD2. The germline V gene has CDR1 SGHRS and CDR2 YFSETQ. The trim removed 0 bases at V and 0 bases at J, leaving 7 bases unmatched. CDR3 length equals 17 residues. CDR3 in amino acids: CASSLGTRPASTDTQYF. In DNA, the CDR3 is TGCGCCAGCAGCTTGGGGACTAGACCCGCTAGCACAGATACGCAGTATTTT.

CDR3 residues: CASSQEDRGWETQYF. The CDR3 DNA reads TGCGCCAGCAGCCAAGAGGACAGGGGTTGGGAGACCCAGTACTTC. The chain employs TRBV4-3 and TRBJ2-5; 9 bases line up with TRBD1. Losses at the gene ends were 0 bases for V and 5 bases for J; bases not matched to a gene: 4. Per the germline V gene, CDR1 is LGHNA and CDR2 is YSLEER. This CDR3 is 15 amino acids long.

This chain uses TRBV9 with TRBJ1-1; possible D gene TRBD1, 5 bases. V was shortened by 0 bases and J by 3 bases, with 12 bases between the two germline ends. The CDR3 is 15 amino acids. CDR1 and CDR2 from the germline V gene are SGDLS and YYNGEE. CDR3: CASSVGGTGDTEAFF. CDR3 coding DNA: TGTGCCAGCAGCGTAGGGGGGACGGGGGACACTGAAGCTTTCTTT.

This clone was counted between two and nine times. The chain recombines TRBV27 with TRBJ1-1; unclear D gene. V was cut by 2 bases and J by 6 bases, with 25 bases left in between. Germline lookup yields CDR1 MNHEY and CDR2 SMNVEV (reference sequence). This CDR3 is 18 amino acids long. CDR3: CASSLDPVLTLADPEAFF. The CDR3 DNA follows: TGTGCCAGCAGTTTAGACCCCGTGTTGACCTTGGCGGACCCTGAAGCTTTCTTT.

J is TRBJ2-5 and V is TRBV9; weak D call: TRBD2 (6 bases). Germline lookup yields CDR1 SGDLS and CDR2 YYNGEE. The CDR3 is made up of 18 amino acids. V was pared by 3 bases and J by 5 bases, with 26 bases between. The CDR3 coding sequence is TGTGCCAGCAGCGGATACACGGGGGATAGGTTGCGGGTGGAGACCCAGTACTTC. Protein product: CASSGYTGDRLRVETQYF.

Many counts were recorded for this clone. The V gene is TRBV27, the J gene TRBJ1-1; D gene ambiguous. The V gene's germline CDR1 is MNHEY and CDR2 SMNVEV (reference sequence). This CDR3 is 11 amino acids long. V gave up 5 bases and J gave up 5 bases, with 6 bases separating them. The CDR3, as DNA: TGTGCCAGCAGTCAAGGGACTGAAGCTTTCTTT. It specifies CASSQGTEAFF.

J is TRBJ1-1 and V is TRBV19; possibly TRBD1 for D (5 bases). Looked up from germline, CDR1 is LNHDA and CDR2 is SQIVND (reference sequence). The germline V and J ends were trimmed by 7 bases and 1 base, with 10 bases remaining between them. CDR3 length: 13 amino acids. CDR3 DNA sequence: TGTGCCAGTAAGGGCAGGGAGAACACTGAAGCTTTCTTT. Protein product: CASKGRENTEAFF.

V and J are TRBV11-2 and TRBJ2-4; perhaps TRBD2 as D (5 bases). Trimming cost V 0 bases and J 1 base, with 16 bases left between them. Germline V gene data show CDR1 as SGHAT and CDR2 as FQNNGV. This CDR3 region has 18 residues. CDR3 sequence reads: CASSLESLGSAAKNIQYF. CDR3 sequence (DNA): TGTGCCAGCAGCTTAGAGTCGTTAGGGAGCGCGGCCAAAAACATTCAGTACTTC.

The chain uses TRBV5-6 and TRBJ2-1; 9 bases match TRBD1. V shed 7 bases, J shed 9 bases, and the junction held 11 bases outside the gene matches. This CDR3 contains 14 residues. The germline V gene has CDR1 SGHDT and CDR2 YYEEEE. The DNA of the CDR3 is TGTGCCAGCGACGCAGGGACAGGGTTCGGTGAGCAGTTCTTC. It encodes CASDAGTGFGEQFF.

The chain employs TRBV7-9 and TRBJ2-7, with TRBD1 matching over 8 bases. CDR3 length: 14 amino acids. Germline lookup yields CDR1 SEHNR and CDR2 FQNEAQ (reference sequence). Trimming removed 3 bases from V and 7 bases from J; junction bases left unmatched: 8. Here the CDR3 reads CASSFQQGAREQYF. DNA of the CDR3: TGTGCCAGCAGCTTTCAGCAGGGGGCGCGGGAGCAGTACTTC.

This clone was counted once. The V gene is TRBV19, the J gene TRBJ2-6; 7 bases agree with TRBD2. The CDR3 is 15 residues long. Looked up from germline, CDR1 is LNHDA and CDR2 is SQIVND (reference sequence). After removal of 7 bases from V and 1 base from J, the junction contained 4 bases not matched to a gene. CDR3 in amino acids: CASKIAGSGANVLTF. Here the CDR3 DNA reads TGTGCCAGTAAGATAGCGGGTTCTGGGGCCAACGTCCTGACTTTC.

The gene calls are TRBV19 and TRBJ2-2; the match to TRBD1 covers 8 bases. V gave up 4 bases and J gave up 7 bases; unmatched junction bases: 5. Per germline, CDR1 LNHDA and CDR2 SQIVND (reference sequence). CDR3 length equals 14 residues. The CDR3 DNA follows: TGTGCCAGTAGTACTCGGACAGGGAGCGGGGAGCTGTTTTTT. Translating it yields CASSTRTGSGELFF.

This clone has more than one count but fewer than ten. The gene calls are TRBV11-3 and TRBJ2-7; TRBD2 aligns across 10 bases. V gave up 5 bases and J gave up 5 bases; unmatched junction bases: 12. Germline values: CDR1 SGHNT, CDR2 YENEEA. This CDR3 contains 16 residues. The CDR3 here is CASSISGRASRNEQYF. DNA of the CDR3: TGTGCCAGCAGCATAAGCGGGAGGGCGAGTAGGAACGAGCAGTACTTC.

The rearrangement joins TRBV6-5 to TRBJ1-3; maybe TRBD1 (6 bases). The CDR3 is 13 amino acids. V was pared by 8 bases and J by 4 bases, with 12 bases between. CDR1 is MNHEY and CDR2 is SVGAGI in the germline V gene. Written as DNA, the CDR3 is TGTGCCAGCGATCAGGGGTACGGAAACACCATATATTTT. Its protein is CASDQGYGNTIYF.

The chain employs TRBV7-3 and TRBJ2-7; D is possibly TRBD1 (6 bases). Trimming stripped 5 bases from V and 3 bases from J, with 11 bases between. The germline V gene encodes CDR1 SGHTA and CDR2 FQGTGA. This CDR3 has 13 amino acids. DNA for the CDR3: TGTGCCAGCAGCATTGAACAGGGCTACGAGCAGTACTTC. Translation: CASSIEQGYEQYF.

The chain has TRBV19 and TRBJ2-7, with TRBD1 identical over 8 bases. The CDR3 sequence is 13 residues long. The trim removed 3 bases at V and 5 bases at J, leaving 3 bases unmatched. Germline V CDR1 and CDR2: LNHDA, SQIVND (reference sequence). The CDR3 DNA reads as TGTGCCAGTAGTATGGACAGGGCGGACGAGCAGTACTTC. It yields the protein CASSMDRADEQYF.

J is TRBJ1-3 and V is TRBV5-6; D unclear. The CDR3 consists of 13 residues. Germline loops: CDR1 SGHDT, CDR2 YYEEEE. The ends were cut back, 2 bases at V and 11 bases at J, with 14 bases in the middle. The CDR3 bases are TGTGCCAGCAGCTTCGGGCCCGGAAAGGCCATATATTTT. Translation: CASSFGPGKAIYF.

This chain connects TRBV9 to TRBJ1-3; D remains ambiguous. CDR3 size: 17 residues. The germline gives CDR1 SGDLS, CDR2 YYNGEE. Trimming stripped 0 bases from V and 3 bases from J, with 16 bases between. For the CDR3, the DNA is TGTGCCAGCAGCGTAGCCTCCGGGGATTATGGTGGAAACACCATATATTTT. Translated, it gives CASSVASGDYGGNTIYF.

The V call is TRBV7-3, the J call TRBJ2-7; the D call may be TRBD1 or TRBD2 (5 bases each). This CDR3 has 15 amino acids. V was trimmed by 5 bases and J by 1 base, leaving 15 bases between them. Germline-derived CDR1 and CDR2 are SGHTA and FQGTGA. The CDR3 loop is CASSPLGTDSYEQYF. The CDR3 region has the DNA TGTGCCAGCAGCCCACTGGGGACGGATTCCTACGAGCAGTACTTC.

The chain couples TRBV6-1 to TRBJ1-2; 9 positions match TRBD1. From germline, CDR1 is MNHNS and CDR2 SASEGT. This CDR3 contains 14 residues. Germline trimming cut 6 bases from V and 5 bases from J; bases unmatched to any gene: 7. This CDR3 is CASRGQGGTYGYTF. The DNA for the CDR3 is TGTGCCAGCAGGGGACAGGGAGGGACATATGGCTACACCTTC.

The chain employs TRBV30 and TRBJ2-5, with no clear D. Trimming stripped 2 bases from V and 2 bases from J, with 9 bases between. Germline V gene sequence: CDR1 GTSNPN, CDR2 SVGIG (reference sequence). CDR3 size: 13 residues. CDR3 sequence reads: CAWSTDIQETQYF. In DNA, the CDR3 is TGTGCCTGGAGTACCGACATACAAGAGACCCAGTACTTC.

The chain uses TRBV13 and TRBJ2-7; 7 bases agree with TRBD2. This CDR3 region has 21 residues. Trimming removed 1 base from V and 5 bases from J; junction bases left unmatched: 26. From germline, CDR1 is PRHDT and CDR2 FYEKMQ (reference sequence). The CDR3 sequence: CASSLEAARWTLAASTNEQYF. The CDR3 region has the DNA TGTGCCAGCAGCTTAGAGGCCGCCCGGTGGACTCTAGCGGCCTCTACCAACGAGCAGTACTTC.

Regarding this clone: Mismatch with germline at one junction end may stem from a read error. The chain is built from TRBV7-7 and TRBJ2-2; 10 bases align to TRBD1. This CDR3 is built from 16 residues. The germline CDR1 and CDR2 sequences are SSHAT and FNYEAQ (reference sequence). CDR3 amino acids: CASSLGTGAYTGELFF. The CDR3, as DNA: TGTGCTAGCAGCTTAGGGACAGGGGCTTACACCGGGGAGCTGTTTTTT.